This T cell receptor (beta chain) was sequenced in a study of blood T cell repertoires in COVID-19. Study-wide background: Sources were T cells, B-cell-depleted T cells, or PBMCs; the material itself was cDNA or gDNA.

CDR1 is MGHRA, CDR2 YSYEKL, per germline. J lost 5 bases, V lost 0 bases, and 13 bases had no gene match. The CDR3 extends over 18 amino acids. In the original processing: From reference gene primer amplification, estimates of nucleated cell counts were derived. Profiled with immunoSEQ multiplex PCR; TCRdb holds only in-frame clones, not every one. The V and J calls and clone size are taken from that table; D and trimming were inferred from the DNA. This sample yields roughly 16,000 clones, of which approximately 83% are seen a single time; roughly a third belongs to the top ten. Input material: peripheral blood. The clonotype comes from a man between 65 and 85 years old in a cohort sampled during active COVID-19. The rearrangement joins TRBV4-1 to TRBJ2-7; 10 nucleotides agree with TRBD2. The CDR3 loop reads CASSQDQSSSGSTNEQYF. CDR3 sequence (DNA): TGCGCCAGCAGCCAAGATCAGTCATCTAGCGGGAGTACCAACGAGCAGTACTTC.